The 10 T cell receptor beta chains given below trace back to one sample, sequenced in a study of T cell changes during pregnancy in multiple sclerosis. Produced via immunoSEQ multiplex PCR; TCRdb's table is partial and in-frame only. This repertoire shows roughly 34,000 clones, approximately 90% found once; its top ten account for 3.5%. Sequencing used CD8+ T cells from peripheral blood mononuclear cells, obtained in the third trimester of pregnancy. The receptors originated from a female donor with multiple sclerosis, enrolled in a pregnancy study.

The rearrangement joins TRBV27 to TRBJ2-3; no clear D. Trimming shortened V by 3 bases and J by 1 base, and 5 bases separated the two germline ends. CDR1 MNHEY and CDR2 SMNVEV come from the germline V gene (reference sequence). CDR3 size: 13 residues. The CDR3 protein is CASSFPGTDTQYF. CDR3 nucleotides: TGTGCCAGCAGTTTCCCCGGCACAGATACGCAGTATTTT.

CDR3 in DNA: TGTGCCAGCAGCGAGGGACTAGCGGGGGGACCCCACCGGGACACAGATACGCAGTATTTT. This gives the protein CASSEGLAGGPHRDTDTQYF. This sequence joins TRBV5-4 and TRBJ2-3; TRBD2 aligns across 15 bases. CDR1 and CDR2 (germline): SGHNT, YYREEE (reference sequence). V was clipped by 4 bases and J by 2 bases; unmatched bases: 14. The CDR3 is 20 amino acids.

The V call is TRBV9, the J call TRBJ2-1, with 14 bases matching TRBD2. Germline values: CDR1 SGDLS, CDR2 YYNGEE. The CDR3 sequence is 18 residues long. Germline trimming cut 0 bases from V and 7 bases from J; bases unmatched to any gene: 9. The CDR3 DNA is TGTGCCAGCAGCGTAGAAGGACTAGCGGGGGGCTTTAGGAATGAGCAGTTCTTC. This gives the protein CASSVEGLAGGFRNEQFF.

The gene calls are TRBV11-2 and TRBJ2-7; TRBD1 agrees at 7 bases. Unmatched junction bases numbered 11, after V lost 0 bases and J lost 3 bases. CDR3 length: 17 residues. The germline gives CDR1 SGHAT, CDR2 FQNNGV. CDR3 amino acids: CASSLESPNRGYYEQYF. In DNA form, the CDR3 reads TGTGCCAGCAGCTTAGAGTCCCCGAACAGGGGTTACTACGAGCAGTACTTC.

For the CDR3, the DNA is TGTGCCAGCAGCGTTGCCGGGACAGGGAGTGGCACTGAAGCTTTCTTT. Translated, it gives CASSVAGTGSGTEAFF. The chain couples TRBV9 to TRBJ1-1; 9 nucleotides agree with TRBD1. In germline, CDR1 is SGDLS, CDR2 YYNGEE. The V gene end was trimmed by 2 bases and the J gene end by 4 bases; junction bases not matched to a gene: 9. This CDR3 spans 16 amino acids.

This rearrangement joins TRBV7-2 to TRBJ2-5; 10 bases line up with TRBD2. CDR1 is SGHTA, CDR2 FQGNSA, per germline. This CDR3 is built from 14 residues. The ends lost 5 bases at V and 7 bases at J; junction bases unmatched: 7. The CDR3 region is CASSGTSGVVTQYF. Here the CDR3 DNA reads TGTGCCAGCAGCGGCACTAGCGGGGTGGTGACCCAGTACTTC.

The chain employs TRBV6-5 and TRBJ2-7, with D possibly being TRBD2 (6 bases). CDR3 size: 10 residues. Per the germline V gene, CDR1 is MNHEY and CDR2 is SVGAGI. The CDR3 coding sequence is TGTGCCAGCAGTGGGGACTCGCGTACTGTC. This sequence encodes CASSGDSRTV.

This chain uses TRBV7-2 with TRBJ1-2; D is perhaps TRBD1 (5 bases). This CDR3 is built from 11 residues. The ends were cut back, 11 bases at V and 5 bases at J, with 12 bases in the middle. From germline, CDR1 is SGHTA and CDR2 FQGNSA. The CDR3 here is CAVLGGYGYTF. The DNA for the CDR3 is TGTGCCGTTCTGGGGGGTTATGGCTACACCTTC.

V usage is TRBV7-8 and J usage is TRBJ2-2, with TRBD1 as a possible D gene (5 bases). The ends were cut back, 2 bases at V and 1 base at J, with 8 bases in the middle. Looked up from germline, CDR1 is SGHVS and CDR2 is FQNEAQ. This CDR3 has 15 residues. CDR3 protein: CASSLPGLNTGELFF. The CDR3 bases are TGTGCCAGCAGCTTACCAGGGCTGAACACCGGGGAGCTGTTTTTT. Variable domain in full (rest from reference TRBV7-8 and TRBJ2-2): GAGVSQSPRYKVAKRGQDVALRCDPISGHVSLFWYQQALGQGPEFLTYFQNEAQLDKSGLPSDRFFAERPEGSVSTLKIQRTQQEDSAVYLCASSLPGLNTGELFFGEGSRLTVL.

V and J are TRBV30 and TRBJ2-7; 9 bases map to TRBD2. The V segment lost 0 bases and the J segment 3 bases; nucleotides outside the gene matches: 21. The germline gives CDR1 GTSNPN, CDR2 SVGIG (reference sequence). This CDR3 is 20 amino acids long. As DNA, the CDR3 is TGTGCCTGGAGTGTAATCGGCGGGAAGCGGGGGGCTAACCTTGACTACGAGCAGTACTTC. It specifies CAWSVIGGKRGANLDYEQYF. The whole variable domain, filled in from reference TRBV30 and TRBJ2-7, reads SQTIHQWPATLVQPVGSPLSLECTVEGTSNPNLYWYRQAAGRGLQLLFYSVGIGQISSEVPQNLSASRPQDRQFILSSKKLLLSDSGFYLCAWSVIGGKRGANLDYEQYFGPGTRLTVT.